The rows below give T cell receptor beta chains drawn from one sample of a study of blood T cell repertoires in COVID-19. This table comes from immunoSEQ multiplex PCR, and its TCRdb copy is limited to in-frame clones, with some not included. Of about 240,000 clones listed, roughly 80% are singletons. Sequences were obtained from peripheral blood. The receptors were gathered from a woman older than 75 with COVID-19, enrolled during active disease. Both conserved end residues are part of each CDR3. D genes are given only for firm matches. Not all rows give a size; the values are once, few, many and, for expanded clones, a class.

d_call j_call v_call clone_size cdr3_aa cdr3_nt
- TRBJ2-2 TRBV30 - CAWSWASVNTGELFF TGTGCCTGGAGTTGGGCTAGCGTGAACACCGGGGAGCTGTTTTTT
TRBD1 TRBJ1-2 TRBV6-6 few CASSPQGQGTGGYTF TGTGCCAGCAGTCCACAGGGACAGGGAACGGGCGGCTACACCTTC
TRBD1 TRBJ1-5 TRBV6-5 - CASKGQNGVQPQHF TGTGCGTCGAAGGGACAGAATGGTGTTCAGCCCCAGCATTTT
TRBD1 TRBJ1-5 TRBV28 - CASSLTGTGFSNQPQHF TGTGCCAGCAGTTTAACAGGGACAGGGTTTAGCAATCAGCCCCAGCATTTT
TRBD1 TRBJ1-1 TRBV3-1/TRBV3-2 - CASSGGGATEAFF TGTGCCAGCAGTGGAGGGGGCGCGACTGAAGCTTTCTTT
- TRBJ1-1 TRBV6-1 - CASSELRGVNTEAFF TGTGCCAGCAGTGAATTGCGGGGGGTGAACACTGAAGCTTTCTTT
TRBD2 TRBJ2-2 TRBV7-2 - CASSTPGTSGSLNTGELFF TGTGCCAGCAGCACCCCCGGGACTAGCGGGAGCCTGAACACCGGGGAGCTGTTTTTT
- TRBJ2-7 TRBV3-1/TRBV3-2 - CASSQSWGSQAEQYF TGTGCCAGCAGCCAAAGTTGGGGCAGTCAAGCCGAGCAGTACTTC
- TRBJ2-6 TRBV10-3 - CAMWGGSLLSGANVLTF TGTGCCATGTGGGGGGGCAGCCTTCTTTCTGGGGCCAACGTCCTGACTTTC
TRBD1 TRBJ1-6 TRBV27 few CASSPDRAPSYNSPLHF TGTGCCAGCAGTCCCGACAGGGCGCCCTCCTATAATTCACCCCTCCACTTT
TRBD1 TRBJ1-5 TRBV5-4 few CASSAGQDQPQHF TGTGCCAGCAGCGCGGGACAGGATCAGCCCCAGCATTTT
TRBD1 TRBJ1-2 TRBV5-5 - CASRRQGQNGGYTF TGTGCGAGCAGGAGACAGGGACAGAACGGGGGCTACACCTTC
TRBD1 TRBJ2-3 TRBV30 - CAWKTGLTDTQYF TGTGCCTGGAAGACAGGGCTCACAGATACGCAGTATTTT
TRBD1 TRBJ2-7 TRBV6-5 - CASSYSPGTAYEQYF TGTGCCAGCAGTTACAGTCCCGGGACAGCCTACGAGCAGTACTTC
- TRBJ2-3 TRBV7-2 few CASCPQITDTQYF TGTGCCAGCTGTCCCCAGATCACAGATACGCAGTATTTT
- TRBJ2-3 TRBV19 - CASSIGSGLSTDTQYF TGTGCCAGTAGTATCGGTAGCGGACTTAGCACAGATACGCAGTATTTT
- TRBJ1-1 TRBV3-1/TRBV3-2 - CASSPGGGSSPGAFF TGTGCCAGCAGCCCCGGAGGCGGGAGTTCGCCCGGCGCTTTCTTT
TRBD1 TRBJ1-5 TRBV7-3 - CASSLSPSRGHQPQHF TGTGCCAGCAGCTTAAGCCCAAGCAGGGGGCATCAGCCCCAGCATTTT
TRBD1 TRBJ1-2 TRBV6-6 many CASSYARQGTYGYTF TGTGCCAGCAGTTACGCCAGACAGGGTACCTATGGCTACACCTTC
TRBD1 TRBJ1-2 TRBV9 - CASSEGVNRGFNYGYTF TGTGCCAGCAGCGAGGGGGTTAACAGGGGTTTTAACTATGGCTACACCTTC
TRBD1 TRBJ2-1 TRBV19 few CASNPGQGGHNEQFF TGTGCCAGTAACCCGGGACAGGGGGGCCACAATGAGCAGTTCTTC
- TRBJ1-6 TRBV28 - CASSSGGNNSPLHF TGTGCCAGCAGTTCCGGCGGTAATAATTCACCCCTCCACTTT
TRBD1 TRBJ2-7 TRBV2 - CARGTGGYEQYF TGTGCCAGAGGGACAGGGGGCTACGAGCAGTACTTC
TRBD2 TRBJ2-1 TRBV5-1 - CASSLVAGGRYNEQFF TGCGCCAGCAGCTTGGTCGCGGGGGGGCGGTACAATGAGCAGTTCTTC
TRBD1 TRBJ1-1 TRBV28 once CASSLQGVNTEAFF TGTGCCAGCAGTTTGCAGGGGGTTAACACTGAAGCTTTCTTT
- TRBJ1-4 TRBV28 few CASRRVATNEKLFF TGTGCCAGCAGGCGGGTTGCAACTAATGAAAAACTGTTTTTT
TRBD2 TRBJ2-5 TRBV5-1 - CASAQGRGGVAGGSETQYF TGCGCCAGCGCCCAAGGCAGGGGTGGTGTGGCGGGGGGTTCGGAGACCCAGTACTTC
- TRBJ1-2 TRBV5-1 - CASSGQGRGYGYTF TGCGCCAGCAGTGGTCAGGGGCGCGGCTATGGCTACACCTTC
- TRBJ2-1 TRBV6-5 - CASRMEMGEQFF TGTGCCAGCAGAATGGAGATGGGTGAGCAGTTCTTC
- TRBJ2-5 TRBV6-5 - CASSLRGVFGETQYF TGTGCCAGCAGTCTCCGCGGCGTCTTCGGGGAGACCCAGTACTTC
TRBD2 TRBJ2-5 TRBV5-1 - CASSLGAGGQQETQYF TGCGCCAGCAGCTTGGGAGCGGGAGGCCAACAAGAGACCCAGTACTTC
- TRBJ1-1 TRBV3-1/TRBV3-2 - CASSQGQTNTEAFF TGTGCCAGCAGCCAAGGACAGACGAACACTGAAGCTTTCTTT
- TRBJ2-2 TRBV18 once CASSVGPRVYTGELFF TGTGCCAGCTCGGTCGGCCCCAGGGTCTACACCGGGGAGCTGTTTTTT
- TRBJ2-1 TRBV10-3 few CAISEGGSYNEQFF TGTGCCATCAGTGAGGGAGGCTCCTACAATGAGCAGTTCTTC
- TRBJ2-3 TRBV24-1 - CATSDFPPDTQYF TGTGCCACCAGTGATTTCCCTCCAGATACGCAGTATTTT
- TRBJ1-5 TRBV2 - CASSAGGQSNQPQHF TGTGCCAGCAGCGCCGGCGGACAGAGCAATCAGCCCCAGCATTTT
- TRBJ2-7 TRBV24-1 once CATSGTNPLLYEQYF TGTGCCACCAGTGGAACAAACCCCCTCCTCTACGAGCAGTACTTC
TRBD1 TRBJ1-5 TRBV4-1 - CASSRDRERSNQPQHF TGCGCCAGCAGCCGCGACAGGGAGAGAAGCAATCAGCCCCAGCATTTT
- TRBJ2-2 TRBV28 - CASTPFSQATGELFF TGTGCCAGCACCCCATTCTCGCAGGCTACCGGGGAGCTGTTTTTT
- TRBJ2-3 TRBV30 - CAWSADFTDTQYF TGTGCCTGGAGTGCGGACTTCACAGATACGCAGTATTTT
- TRBJ1-5 TRBV7-2 - CASSLGLFRGSNQPQHF TGTGCCAGCAGCTTAGGGCTGTTTCGAGGTAGCAATCAGCCCCAGCATTTT
- TRBJ1-3 TRBV12-5 - CASDLVPPGSGNTIYF TGTGCTAGTGACCTTGTCCCCCCAGGGTCTGGAAACACCATATATTTT
TRBD2 TRBJ2-7 TRBV19 - CASSIVAGEQYEQYF TGTGCCAGTAGTATAGTGGCGGGAGAGCAGTACGAGCAGTACTTC
- TRBJ1-2 TRBV7-2 - CASSWDKANYGYTF TGTGCCAGCAGCTGGGACAAAGCTAACTATGGCTACACCTTC
- TRBJ1-1 TRBV18 - CASSPPSRSPEAFF TGTGCCAGCTCACCACCCTCCAGGTCCCCTGAAGCTTTCTTT
TRBD1 TRBJ1-6 TRBV30 - CAWRQGANSPLHF TGTGCCTGGAGGCAGGGGGCTAATTCACCCCTCCACTTT
TRBD1 TRBJ2-7 TRBV6-5 many CASRPGQGSSYEQYF TGTGCCAGCAGGCCGGGACAGGGTTCATCCTACGAGCAGTACTTC
TRBD1 TRBJ2-1 TRBV15 once CATSRGVTGGYNEQFF TGTGCCACCAGCAGAGGCGTTACAGGGGGATACAATGAGCAGTTCTTC
- TRBJ2-2 TRBV5-4 - CASSRWNTGELFF TGTGCCAGCAGTCGTTGGAACACCGGGGAGCTGTTTTTT
- TRBJ1-1 TRBV5-6 - CASSFQFTEAFF TGTGCCAGCAGCTTCCAGTTCACTGAAGCTTTCTTT
TRBD1 TRBJ1-5 TRBV11-2 - CASSEGAGQPQHF TGTGCCAGCTCGGAGGGGGCGGGTCAGCCCCAGCATTTT
- TRBJ1-2 TRBV5-4 few CASSLAAQGLYGYTF TGTGCCAGCAGCTTGGCCGCACAGGGATTATATGGCTACACCTTC
TRBD1 TRBJ2-7 TRBV6-1 - CASSGVQGAFSYEQYF TGTGCCAGCAGTGGGGTTCAGGGGGCCTTCTCCTACGAGCAGTACTTC
- TRBJ1-3 TRBV11-2 - CASSLRVSGNTIYF TGTGCCAGCAGCTTACGGGTGTCCGGAAACACCATATATTTT
- TRBJ1-2 TRBV28 - CASRPPRGGYTF TGTGCCAGCAGACCCCCCCGGGGTGGCTACACCTTC
TRBD1 TRBJ1-2 TRBV19 - CASSIVGGGNYGYTF TGTGCCAGTAGTATAGTTGGAGGGGGCAACTATGGCTACACCTTC
- TRBJ1-5 TRBV18 few CASSALTGNQPQHF TGTGCCAGCTCAGCGCTTACAGGGAATCAGCCCCAGCATTTT
- TRBJ2-5 TRBV18 - CASSGGMEETQYF TGTGCCAGCTCGGGCGGGATGGAGGAGACCCAGTACTTC
- TRBJ2-3 TRBV4-2 - CASRGSLTDTQYF TGTGCCAGCAGGGGCTCTCTCACAGATACGCAGTATTTT